This TCR beta chain was retrieved from a study of molecular identifiers for immune sequencing clone quantification. General study points: Spiked Jurkat TCR RNA equal to one cell could reportedly be picked out among over 850,000 naive cells.

MiXCR was run by TCRdb on the PCR reads, yielding one entry per CDR3 protein. The sample shows some 580,000 distinct CDR3 sequences, roughly 27% of them seen only once. The authors sorted naive CD8 T cells as CD8+CD4-CCR7+CD45RA+. This clonotype has a count of ten or more. Its specificity is unknown. A junction boundary mismatches the germline segment, possibly from a read error. This TCR was sampled from a human donor in good health. Some libraries in this study had Jurkat cell RNA spiked in. The sequenced sample consisted of naive CD8+ T cells from blood, with Jurkat cell RNA spiked in. As to subset: FACS-sorted CD8+CD4-CCR7+CD45RA+ naive T cells.

CDR3: CASSLGGGTEAFF. As DNA, the CDR3 is TGTGCCAGCAGCTTAGGGGGGGGCACTGAAGCTTTCTTT. The chain employs TRBV12-3 or TRBV12-4 and TRBJ1-1, with D possibly being TRBD1 (6 bases). The CDR3 runs 13 residues.